This entry describes one T cell receptor beta chain. Trimming stripped 8 bases from V and 2 bases from J, with 16 bases between. Germline V lookup: CDR1 MDHEN, CDR2 SYDVKM. This CDR3 is 14 amino acids long. Here immunoSEQ multiplex PCR was the method, and the copy in TCRdb shows in-frame clones only, minus some. The repertoire holds roughly 60,000 clones, with roughly 85% as singletons. The sample belongs to a study of blood T cell repertoires in COVID-19. The receptor's source is a human donor in a cohort sampled during active COVID-19. Sequencing was carried out using peripheral blood. This chain links TRBV28 with TRBJ2-7, with no clear D. CDR3 sequence reads: CASREALPPYEQYF. The CDR3 bases are TGTGCCAGCCGTGAGGCGCTACCCCCCTACGAGCAGTACTTC. Full variable domain (rest looked up from reference TRBV28 and TRBJ2-7): DVKVTQSSRYLVKRTGEKVFLECVQDMDHENMFWYRQDPGLGLRLIYFSYDVKMKEKGDIPEGYSVSREKKERFSLILESASTNQTSMYLCASREALPPYEQYFGPGTRLTVT.